What follows is one T cell receptor beta chain and its context. Its antigen is as yet unknown. This sample is part of a study of T cell responses to AZD1222 COVID-19 vaccine. Study-level information: Combined were second doses at about 4 or about 12 weeks.

TCRdb's copy holds only in-frame clones and misses some; the assay was immunoSEQ multiplex PCR. The sample holds 150,000 or so clones; 70% to 90% are singletons and the top ten take about a fifth. Study-wide results and caveats: Researchers report vaccine-associated CD4 TCRs spanning spike, with dominance at 160-218 and 743-854. Females made up more of the donors, who were largely white British, and clonal diversity may have come out too low. Compared with day 0, the breadth and depth of the Spike-specific TCR repertoire rose significantly after two doses of AZD1222.

CDR3 size: 15 residues. V lost 3 bases and J 8 bases, leaving 19 bases between the germline ends. Germline assignment: CDR1 MGHRA and CDR2 YSYEKL. The chain employs TRBV4-1 and TRBJ2-5, with a weak D call TRBD1 (5 bases). The sample consisted of peripheral blood, taken on day 0 of AZD1222 vaccination. The receptor comes from an adult in good health. The chain's CDR3 is CASSHDLTSTGTQYF. The CDR3 region has the DNA TGCGCCAGCAGCCACGATCTCACCAGCACAGGTACCCAGTACTTC.